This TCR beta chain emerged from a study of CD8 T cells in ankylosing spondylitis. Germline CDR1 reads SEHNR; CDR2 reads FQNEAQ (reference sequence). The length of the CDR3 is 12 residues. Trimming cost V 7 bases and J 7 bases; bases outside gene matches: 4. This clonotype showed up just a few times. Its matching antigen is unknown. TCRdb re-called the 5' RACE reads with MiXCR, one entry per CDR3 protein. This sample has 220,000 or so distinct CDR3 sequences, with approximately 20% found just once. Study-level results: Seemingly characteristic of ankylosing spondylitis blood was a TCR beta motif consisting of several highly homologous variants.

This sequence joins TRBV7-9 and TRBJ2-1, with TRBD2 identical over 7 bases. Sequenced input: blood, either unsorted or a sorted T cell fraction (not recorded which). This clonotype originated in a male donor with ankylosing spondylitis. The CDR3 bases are TGTGCCAGCACCTCGGGACTAAATGAGCAGTTCTTC. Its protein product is CASTSGLNEQFF.